The sequence of this T cell receptor (beta chain) was determined in a study of OX40 agonist ivuxolimab in advanced cancers. The CDR3 extends over 15 amino acids. Germline V CDR1 and CDR2: MNHNY, SVGAGI (reference sequence). Produced via immunoSEQ multiplex PCR; TCRdb's table is partial and in-frame only. This table has 78,000 or so clones, roughly 81% appearing once. The starting material was CD4+ or CD8+ T cells sorted from blood, obtained in a trial of the OX40 agonist ivuxolimab. The chain carries TRBV6-6 and TRBJ2-5, with 11 bases fitting TRBD2. With the DNA end fitting TRBJ2-7 better, the J assignment may be wrong. The sequence came from an adult with an advanced solid tumor such as melanoma, head and neck, liver or kidney cancer. CDR3 DNA: TGTGCCAGCAGTTACTCGCTAGCGGGAGGATCCGAGCAGTACTTC. It is translated as CASSYSLAGGSEQYF.